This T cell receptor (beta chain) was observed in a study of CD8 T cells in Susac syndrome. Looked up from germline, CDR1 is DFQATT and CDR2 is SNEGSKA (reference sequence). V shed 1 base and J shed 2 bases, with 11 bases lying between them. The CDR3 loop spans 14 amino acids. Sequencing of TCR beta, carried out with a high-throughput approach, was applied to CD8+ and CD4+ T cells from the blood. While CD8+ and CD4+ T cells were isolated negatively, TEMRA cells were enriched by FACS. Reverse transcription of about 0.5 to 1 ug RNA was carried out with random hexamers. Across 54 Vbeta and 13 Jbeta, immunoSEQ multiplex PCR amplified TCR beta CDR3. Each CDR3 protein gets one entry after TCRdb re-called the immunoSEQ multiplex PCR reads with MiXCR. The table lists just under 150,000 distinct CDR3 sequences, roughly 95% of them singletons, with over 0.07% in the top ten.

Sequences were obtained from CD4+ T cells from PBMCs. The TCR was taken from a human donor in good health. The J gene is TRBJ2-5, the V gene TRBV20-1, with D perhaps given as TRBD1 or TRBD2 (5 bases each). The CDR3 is CSARAGTQQETQYF. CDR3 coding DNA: TGCAGTGCTAGAGCCGGGACGCAACAAGAGACCCAGTACTTC.